These 23 T cell receptor beta chains originate from one sample sequenced in a study of cytomegalovirus exposure and HLA in healthy donors. The PCR used 60 Vbeta and 13 Jbeta primers. Method: immunoSEQ multiplex PCR; TCRdb's copy keeps in-frame clones and lacks some. The sample contains 80,000 to 90,000 clones, 79% of which appear only once. Sequencing was done on a sample of PBMCs. The source is a man aged 30 to 39 in good health and CMV-seronegative.

This chain connects TRBV19 to TRBJ1-5, with D perhaps matching TRBD1 (6 bases). Per the germline V gene, CDR1 is LNHDA and CDR2 is SQIVND (reference sequence). Trimming left V 2 bases short and J 5 bases short, with 22 bases between. The CDR3 consists of 18 residues. The CDR3 reads CASSINWGGRRNDQPQHF. CDR3 coding DNA: TGTGCCAGTAGTATAAATTGGGGGGGGCGCAGAAATGATCAGCCCCAGCATTTT. Full variable domain (outside the CDR3, taken from reference TRBV19 and TRBJ1-5): DGGITQSPKYLFRKEGQNVTLSCEQNLNHDAMYWYRQDPGQGLRLIYYSQIVNDFQKGDIAEGYSVSREKKESFPLTVTSAQKNPTAFYLCASSINWGGRRNDQPQHFGDGTRLSIL.

V usage is TRBV19 and J usage is TRBJ1-3; the match to TRBD1 covers 7 bases. Germline CDR1 and CDR2: LNHDA and SQIVND (reference sequence). The CDR3 runs to 15 residues. The trim removed 8 bases at V and 4 bases at J, leaving 11 bases unmatched. The CDR3 DNA is TGTGCCAGTTCCCGACAGGGAACAGGAGGAAACACCATATATTTT. Translating it yields CASSRQGTGGNTIYF.

The chain recombines TRBV6-5 with TRBJ2-1; possibly TRBD2 for D (6 bases). The CDR3 contains 14 residues. V was pared by 8 bases and J by 10 bases, with 21 bases between. The germline V gene has CDR1 MNHEY and CDR2 SVGAGI. The CDR3: CASYAGLPRAEQFF. The CDR3 DNA reads as TGTGCCAGCTATGCGGGACTCCCGCGCGCGGAGCAGTTCTTC.

V is TRBV7-8 and J is TRBJ1-2; 10 nucleotides align to TRBD1. Unmatched junction bases numbered 5, after V lost 1 base and J lost 6 bases. This CDR3 contains 15 residues. CDR1 and CDR2 from the germline V gene are SGHVS and FQNEAQ. CDR3 in amino acids: CASSLGTGGRNGYTF. The CDR3 DNA sequence: TGTGCCAGCAGCTTAGGGACAGGGGGGAGGAATGGCTACACCTTC. Together with reference TRBV7-8 and TRBJ1-2, the CDR3 gives the full variable domain: GAGVSQSPRYKVAKRGQDVALRCDPISGHVSLFWYQQALGQGPEFLTYFQNEAQLDKSGLPSDRFFAERPEGSVSTLKIQRTQQEDSAVYLCASSLGTGGRNGYTFGSGTRLTVV.

This rearrangement joins TRBV5-4 to TRBJ1-2; no clear D gene. The germline gives CDR1 SGHNT, CDR2 YYREEE (reference sequence). The CDR3 spans 15 residues. The V end lost 1 base, the J end lost 4 bases, and 14 bases lay between the germline ends. CDR3 coding DNA: TGTGCCAGCAGCTTGCGGCGCCAGGTTATCTATGGCTACACCTTC. Residues: CASSLRRQVIYGYTF.

The chain recombines TRBV11-3 with TRBJ1-3; maybe TRBD1 (6 bases). This CDR3 is built from 15 residues. V dropped 1 base and J dropped 1 base, with 8 bases sitting between them. Germline V gene lookup returns CDR1 SGHNT and CDR2 YENEEA. CDR3 sequence: CASSLGRGSGNTIYF. The CDR3 coding sequence is TGTGCCAGCAGCTTAGGCAGGGGATCTGGAAACACCATATATTTT.

The table lists this clone with a count of one. The rearrangement links TRBV18 to TRBJ1-5, with 7 positions matching TRBD1. Germline CDR1 is KGHSH and CDR2 is LQKENI. This CDR3 contains 15 residues. Trimming removed 5 bases from V and 3 bases from J; junction bases left unmatched: 7. CDR3 bases: TGTGCCAGCTCATCCGGGACAGCTTCCAATCAGCCCCAGCATTTT. Residues: CASSSGTASNQPQHF.

This clone was picked up a small number of times. The chain combines TRBV5-1 with TRBJ2-3; D not certain. Trimming shortened V by 0 bases and J by 4 bases, and 3 bases separated the two germline ends. In germline, CDR1 is SGHRS, CDR2 YFSETQ. The CDR3 has 12 amino acids. CDR3 region: CASSLGADTQYF. CDR3 sequence (DNA): TGCGCCAGCAGCTTGGGCGCAGATACGCAGTATTTT.

This sequence joins TRBV6-1 and TRBJ1-4; TRBD1 matches at 7 bases. The CDR3 covers 13 residues. Trimming cost V 9 bases and J 11 bases; bases outside gene matches: 12. The V gene's germline CDR1 is MNHNS and CDR2 SASEGT. Here the CDR3 reads CASDRDRGPKLFF. The CDR3 DNA is TGTGCCAGTGACCGGGACAGAGGGCCGAAACTGTTTTTT.

This chain joins TRBV19 and TRBJ1-1, with 9 positions matching TRBD1. Germline V gene sequence: CDR1 LNHDA, CDR2 SQIVND (reference sequence). The J segment lost 4 bases and the V segment lost 4 bases, leaving 13 bases of the junction unmatched. The CDR3 has 17 amino acids. The CDR3 DNA follows: TGTGCCAGTAGTAGACCCCGGGACAGGGTTTGGAGCACTGAAGCTTTCTTT. Translated: CASSRPRDRVWSTEAFF.

This clone was seen a single time. V and J are TRBV2 and TRBJ2-7, with D possibly TRBD2 on 5 matching bases. The CDR3 contains 14 residues. V lost 6 bases, J lost 0 bases, and 12 bases lay in between. Looked up from germline, CDR1 is SNHLY and CDR2 is FYNNEI. The CDR3 bases are TGTGCCAGCAGCCTTGGAGGCAGCTCCTACGAGCAGTACTTC. This sequence encodes CASSLGGSSYEQYF.

This rearrangement joins TRBV5-1 to TRBJ2-2; D unclear. Per the germline V gene, CDR1 is SGHRS and CDR2 is YFSETQ. The V end lost 5 bases, the J end lost 1 base, and 9 bases lay between the germline ends. CDR3 length equals 14 residues. The CDR3 spells CASRGSVNTGELFF. The DNA for the CDR3 is TGCGCCAGCAGGGGCTCGGTGAACACCGGGGAGCTGTTTTTT. Variable domain in full (rest from reference TRBV5-1 and TRBJ2-2): KAGVTQTPRYLIKTRGQQVTLSCSPISGHRSVSWYQQTPGQGLQFLFEYFSETQRNKGNFPGRFSGRQFSNSRSEMNVSTLELGDSALYLCASRGSVNTGELFFGEGSRLTVL.

The rearrangement joins TRBV19 to TRBJ1-2, with 10 bases matching TRBD1. Germline CDR1 LNHDA, CDR2 SQIVND (reference sequence). After removal of 3 bases from V and 0 bases from J, the junction contained 1 base not matched to a gene. CDR3 length: 15 amino acids. The CDR3 sequence is CASSMTGGSNYGYTF. In DNA form, the CDR3 reads TGTGCCAGTAGTATGACAGGGGGCTCTAACTATGGCTACACCTTC.

This chain connects TRBV6-1 to TRBJ2-1; tentatively, D is TRBD1 (5 bases). This CDR3 is 13 amino acids long. V lost 2 bases, J lost 4 bases, and 6 bases lay in between. Germline assignment: CDR1 MNHNS and CDR2 SASEGT. Written as DNA, the CDR3 is TGTGCCAGCAGTGAAAGGACATACAATGAGCAGTTCTTC. Protein sequence: CASSERTYNEQFF.

This sequence joins TRBV9 and TRBJ2-5, with TRBD1 matching 7 bases. The CDR3 runs 17 residues. Trimming took 5 bases from V and 2 from J; bases not matched to a gene: 15. CDR1 and CDR2 (germline): SGDLS, YYNGEE. The CDR3 DNA reads as TGTGCCAGCAGTGAGAATCCCGGGACAGCTTCTCAAGAGACCCAGTACTTC. It encodes CASSENPGTASQETQYF. Complete variable domain (other parts from reference TRBV9 and TRBJ2-5): DSGVTQTPKHLITATGQRVTLRCSPRSGDLSVYWYQQSLDQGLQFLIQYYNGEERAKGNILERFSAQQFPDLHSELNLSSLELGDSALYFCASSENPGTASQETQYFGPGTRLLVL.

V and J are TRBV5-1 and TRBJ1-1; a possible D gene is TRBD1 (5 bases). Trimming removed 1 base at V and 3 bases at J, with 16 bases between. CDR1 is SGHRS, CDR2 YFSETQ, per germline. This CDR3 has 16 amino acids. In DNA, the CDR3 is TGCGCCAGCAGCTTGACCTTAGACAGAGGATACACTGAAGCTTTCTTT. Protein sequence: CASSLTLDRGYTEAFF.

The chain recombines TRBV30 with TRBJ2-2; D is ambiguous. V lost 2 bases and J 1 base, leaving 5 bases between the germline ends. This CDR3 has 13 residues. Looked up from germline, CDR1 is GTSNPN and CDR2 is SVGIG (reference sequence). The CDR3 spells CAWSYRNTGELFF. The CDR3 region has the DNA TGTGCCTGGAGTTACAGGAACACCGGGGAGCTGTTTTTT.

This chain links TRBV7-2 with TRBJ1-1; D may be TRBD1 (5 bases). Trimming took off 1 base at V and 5 bases at J, with 14 bases between the two ends. The CDR3 runs to 15 residues. Looked up from germline, CDR1 is SGHTA and CDR2 is FQGNSA. CDR3 residues: CASSLVRQGTTEAFF. The CDR3 nucleotides read TGTGCCAGCAGCTTAGTACGTCAGGGAACGACTGAAGCTTTCTTT. Based on the CDR3 plus reference TRBV7-2 and TRBJ1-1, the full variable domain is GAGVSQSPSNKVTEKGKDVELRCDPISGHTALYWYRQSLGQGLEFLIYFQGNSAPDKSGLPSDRFSAERTGGSVSTLTIQRTQQEDSAVYLCASSLVRQGTTEAFFGQGTRLTVV.

Concerning this clone: Other nucleotide sequences from this sample produce the same CDR3. The V call is TRBV9, the J call TRBJ2-5; TRBD1 is a possible D gene (6 bases). The germline CDR1 and CDR2 sequences are SGDLS and YYNGEE. The V and J ends lost 0 bases and 3 bases respectively, with 15 bases between them. The CDR3 has 16 residues. The CDR3 region has the DNA TGTGCCAGCAGCGTAGCTCAGGGGCAGGGAGAAGAGACCCAGTACTTC. It codes for CASSVAQGQGEETQYF.

V is TRBV7-9 and J is TRBJ1-1, with 8 bases identical to TRBD1. CDR1 is SEHNR and CDR2 is FQNEAQ in the germline V gene (reference sequence). With 1 base clipped from V and 10 bases from J, the junction kept 5 bases outside the gene matches. The CDR3 sequence is 13 residues long. The CDR3 DNA reads as TGTGCCAGCAGCTTAGAACGAACAGGGGGAGCTTTCTTT. This sequence encodes CASSLERTGGAFF.

V is TRBV27 and J is TRBJ1-6; D may be TRBD1 (5 bases). The CDR3 has 19 amino acids. Germline lookup yields CDR1 MNHEY and CDR2 SMNVEV (reference sequence). V was trimmed by 5 bases and J by 0 bases, leaving 20 bases between them. The CDR3 region is CASSPYRPQGSSYNSPLHF. As DNA, the CDR3 is TGTGCCAGCAGTCCCTACCGGCCCCAGGGCAGCTCCTATAATTCACCCCTCCACTTT.

The V gene is TRBV19, the J gene TRBJ2-1, with no clear D. Per germline, CDR1 LNHDA and CDR2 SQIVND (reference sequence). The CDR3 contains 14 residues. Trimming removed 3 bases at V and 0 bases at J, with 6 bases between. The CDR3 reads CASSIKSSYNEQFF. The CDR3 coding sequence is TGTGCCAGTAGTATCAAGAGCTCCTACAATGAGCAGTTCTTC.

This rearrangement joins TRBV4-2 to TRBJ2-3; a weak D match, TRBD2 (5 bases). Germline V gene sequence: CDR1 LGHNA, CDR2 YNFKEQ. This CDR3 comprises 16 residues. V was cut by 0 bases and J by 1 base, with 11 bases left in between. The CDR3 sequence is CASSQDWTSRTDTQYF. For the CDR3, the DNA is TGTGCCAGCAGCCAAGATTGGACTTCCCGCACAGATACGCAGTATTTT.